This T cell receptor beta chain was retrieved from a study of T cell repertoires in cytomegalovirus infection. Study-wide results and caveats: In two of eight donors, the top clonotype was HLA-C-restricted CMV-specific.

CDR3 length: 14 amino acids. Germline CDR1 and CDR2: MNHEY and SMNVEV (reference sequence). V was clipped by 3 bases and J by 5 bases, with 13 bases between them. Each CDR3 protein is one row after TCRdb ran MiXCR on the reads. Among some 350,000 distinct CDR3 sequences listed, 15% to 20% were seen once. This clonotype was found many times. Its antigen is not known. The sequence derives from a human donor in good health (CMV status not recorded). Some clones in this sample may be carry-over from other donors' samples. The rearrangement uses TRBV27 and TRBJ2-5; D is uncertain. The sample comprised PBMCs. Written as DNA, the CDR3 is TGTGCCAGCAGTTTGATGTGGTCGGAGGAGACCCAGTACTTC. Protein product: CASSLMWSEETQYF.